This T cell receptor beta chain was profiled in a study of blood T cells in healthy people across ages. A second PCR of about 6 to 11 cycles used a sample-barcoded 5' primer and a J-beta primer mix. Each of the cDNA molecules was tagged by a template-switch adaptor with 12 random nucleotides. TCRdb re-analysed the 5' RACE reads in MiXCR, keeping a single row per CDR3 protein. The sample has about 830,000 distinct CDR3 sequences; 58% are singletons. Total RNA was isolated from each sample in quantities of at least 6 micrograms. The sample holds a few counts of this clonotype. Trimming cost V 5 bases and J 6 bases, with 6 bases left between them. The CDR3 contains 11 residues.

Sequenced: blood. The chain combines TRBV12-3 or TRBV12-4 with TRBJ2-3; no firm D call. This TCR derives from a man aged 30 to 45 in good health. The CDR3 sequence: CASSEWDTQYF. The CDR3, as DNA: TGTGCCAGCAGTGAGTGGGATACGCAGTATTTT.